This entry is about one T cell receptor beta chain. Its antigen is currently unknown. This entry belongs to a study of shared clonotypes between healthy human individuals. Across the whole study: Three plates each covered CD4 naive and memory; CD8 naive two, CD8 memory one.

Overall study results and limits: It was expected that sequencing depth would affect clonotype sharing among donors. Sampling used blood alone; tissue repertoires probably differ.

V shed 4 bases and J 1 base; nucleotides not matched to a gene: 14. Germline-derived CDR1 and CDR2 are MDHEN and SYDVKM. The CDR3 is 18 residues long. Positive CCR7 selection of CD45RO-negative cells yielded the naive CD8 cells, and terminally differentiated effector memory CD45RA+ cells were excluded. The input for sorted-subset replicate PCRs was about 200 ng DNA, about 30,000 T cell genomes. Profiling relied on immunoSEQ multiplex PCR, and the TCRdb table lists in-frame clones only, not all of them. The data hold just over 2,000,000 clones, with about 94% observed a single time. Sequences were obtained from naive CD8+ T cells sorted from blood. This TCR was sampled from a man between 18 and 35 years old in good health. The V and J genes are TRBV28 and TRBJ2-7; 9 bases map to TRBD1. CDR3 sequence reads: CASSSRDRDLLGSYEQYF. The CDR3 DNA reads as TGTGCCAGCAGTTCCCGGGACAGGGACCTTTTGGGTTCCTACGAGCAGTACTTC.